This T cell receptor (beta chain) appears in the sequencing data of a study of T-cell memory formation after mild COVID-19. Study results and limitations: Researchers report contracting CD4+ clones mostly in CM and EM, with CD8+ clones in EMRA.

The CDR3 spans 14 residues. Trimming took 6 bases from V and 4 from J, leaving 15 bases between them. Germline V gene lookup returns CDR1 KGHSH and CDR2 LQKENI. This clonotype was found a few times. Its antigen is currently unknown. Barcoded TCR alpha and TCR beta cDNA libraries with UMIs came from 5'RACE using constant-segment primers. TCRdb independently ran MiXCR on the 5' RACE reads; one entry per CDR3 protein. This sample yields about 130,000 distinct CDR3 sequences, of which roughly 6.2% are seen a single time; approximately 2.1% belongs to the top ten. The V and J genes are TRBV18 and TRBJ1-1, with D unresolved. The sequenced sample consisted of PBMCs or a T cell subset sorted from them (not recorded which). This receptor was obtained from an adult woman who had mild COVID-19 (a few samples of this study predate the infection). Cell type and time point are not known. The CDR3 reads CASSGVSAPTEAFF. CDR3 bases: TGTGCCAGCTCCGGAGTAAGTGCCCCCACTGAAGCTTTCTTT.